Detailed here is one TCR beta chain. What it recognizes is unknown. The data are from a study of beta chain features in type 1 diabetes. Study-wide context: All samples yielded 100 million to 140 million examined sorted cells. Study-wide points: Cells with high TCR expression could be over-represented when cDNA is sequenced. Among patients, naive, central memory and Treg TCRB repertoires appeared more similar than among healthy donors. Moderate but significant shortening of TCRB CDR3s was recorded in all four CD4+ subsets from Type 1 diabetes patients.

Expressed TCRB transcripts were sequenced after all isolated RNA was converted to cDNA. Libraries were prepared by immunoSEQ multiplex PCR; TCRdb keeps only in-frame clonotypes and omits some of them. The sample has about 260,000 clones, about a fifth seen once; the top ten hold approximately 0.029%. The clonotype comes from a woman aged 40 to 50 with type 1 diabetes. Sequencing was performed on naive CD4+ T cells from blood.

In DNA, the CDR3 is TGCAGCGTAGACCGCCGGGACAGGGGAACAGATACGCAGTATTTT. Protein product: CSVDRRDRGTDTQYF. The rearrangement uses TRBV29-1 and TRBJ2-3, with 10 bases fitting TRBD1. Germline V gene lookup returns CDR1 SQVTM and CDR2 ANQGSEA. The CDR3 contains 15 residues. Trimming at V came to 6 bases and at J to 3 bases, leaving 9 bases not matched to a gene.